These 18 T cell receptor beta chains were sequenced from one sample in a study of T-cell reconstitution after alpha-beta-depleted transplantation in children. TCRbeta library preparation incorporated unique molecular identifiers. TCRdb re-derived calls from the PCR reads in MiXCR, one entry per CDR3 protein. The table lists 9,200 or so distinct CDR3 sequences, approximately 15% of them singletons. The sample here was PBMCs, mostly from graft donor cells, taken 60 days after TCRalphabeta/CD19-depleted stem cell transplant. These TCRs come from a male patient between 5 and 17 years old who had a stem cell transplant for acute lymphoblastic leukemia, so the T cells may come from the graft donor.

This clonotype has a count of ten or more. This chain uses TRBV11-2 with TRBJ2-1; 7 bases are a match to TRBD1. The CDR3 is 18 residues long. V lost 0 bases, J lost 1 base, and 9 bases stayed unmatched. Germline CDR1 SGHAT, CDR2 FQNNGV. For the CDR3, the DNA is TGTGCCAGCAGCTTAGATCTTAGAGGCAGGGGGTCCTACAATGAGCAGTTCTTC. It yields the protein CASSLDLRGRGSYNEQFF.

This clonotype was detected ten times or more. V and J are TRBV5-1 and TRBJ1-5, with 7 bases identical to TRBD1. The germline CDR1 and CDR2 sequences are SGHRS and YFSETQ. The trim removed 3 bases at V and 0 bases at J, leaving 12 bases unmatched. The CDR3 extends over 18 amino acids. The DNA for the CDR3 is TGCGCCAGCAGCTGGGGCCCGGGGGCAGGGGGTAGCAATCAGCCCCAGCATTTT. Translating it yields CASSWGPGAGGSNQPQHF. The full variable domain, completed using reference TRBV5-1 and TRBJ1-5, is KAGVTQTPRYLIKTRGQQVTLSCSPISGHRSVSWYQQTPGQGLQFLFEYFSETQRNKGNFPGRFSGRQFSNSRSEMNVSTLELGDSALYLCASSWGPGAGGSNQPQHFGDGTRLSIL.

This clonotype appeared many times. V is TRBV7-2 and J is TRBJ2-7; D gene ambiguous. V was pared by 3 bases and J by 6 bases, with 6 bases between. There are 11 residues in the CDR3. Germline CDR1 and CDR2: SGHTA and FQGNSA. As DNA, the CDR3 is TGTGCCAGCAGCTTCAATGCCGAGCAGTACTTC. As protein: CASSFNAEQYF.

This clonotype was observed many times. This chain connects TRBV12-3 or TRBV12-4 to TRBJ1-1, with D maybe TRBD1 (5 bases). This CDR3 has 14 amino acids. Trimming took 3 bases from V and 1 from J, leaving 9 bases between them. For the CDR3, the DNA is TGTGCCAGCAGTTTTCTGGGGGGGAACACTGAAGCTTTCTTT. Amino acids: CASSFLGGNTEAFF.

This clonotype came up a few times. V gene TRBV7-7 combines with J gene TRBJ2-5, with D hard to call. V shed 5 bases and J shed 0 bases, with 16 bases lying between them. This CDR3 contains 16 residues. Per the germline V gene, CDR1 is SSHAT and CDR2 is FNYEAQ (reference sequence). CDR3 DNA: TGTGCCAGCAGCCCGCGGCTGAACCAGTACCAAGAGACCCAGTACTTC. Its protein is CASSPRLNQYQETQYF. The whole variable domain, remainder taken from reference TRBV7-7 and TRBJ2-5, is GAGVSQSPRYKVTKRGQDVTLRCDPISSHATLYWYQQALGQGPEFLTYFNYEAQPDKSGLPSDRFSAERPEGSISTLTIQRTEQRDSAMYRCASSPRLNQYQETQYFGPGTRLLVL.

This clonotype was found many times. The genes are TRBV12-3 or TRBV12-4 and TRBJ2-3; D is unresolved. This CDR3 contains 15 residues. V was shortened by 0 bases and J by 2 bases, with 9 bases between the two germline ends. The CDR3, as DNA: TGTGCCAGCAGTTTAGCGCAGTTGATCACAGATACGCAGTATTTT. It is translated as CASSLAQLITDTQYF.

This clonotype was picked up many times. V gene TRBV6-5 combines with J gene TRBJ1-6; 7 positions agree with TRBD1. The CDR3 contains 16 residues. Germline V lookup: CDR1 MNHEY, CDR2 SVGAGI. The J segment lost 2 bases and the V segment lost 1 base, leaving 2 bases of the junction unmatched. DNA for the CDR3: TGTGCCAGCAGTTACTTTGGGACAGCCTATAATTCACCCCTCCACTTT. Translated: CASSYFGTAYNSPLHF.

This clonotype was recorded at least ten times. V is TRBV12-3 or TRBV12-4 and J is TRBJ1-5; TRBD1 matches 7 bases. This CDR3 has 14 amino acids. V gave up 3 bases and J gave up 8 bases; unmatched junction bases: 7. CDR3 nucleotides: TGTGCCAGCAGTTTTTTACAGGGGCTGGAGCCCCAGCATTTT. This codes for CASSFLQGLEPQHF.

This clonotype has at least ten counts. The rearrangement links TRBV5-5 to TRBJ2-2, with 9 bases identical to TRBD1. This CDR3 contains 18 residues. Germline lookup yields CDR1 SGHKS and CDR2 YYEKEE (reference sequence). The V segment lost 0 bases and the J segment 0 bases; nucleotides outside the gene matches: 6. The CDR3, as DNA: TGTGCCAGCAGCTTGGTGGGACAGGGAAAGCCGAACACCGGGGAGCTGTTTTTT. It encodes CASSLVGQGKPNTGELFF.

The table lists this clonotype with many counts. The chain links TRBV18 to TRBJ2-7; 8 bases agree with TRBD1. Trimming removed 6 bases from V and 6 bases from J; junction bases left unmatched: 7. This CDR3 region has 13 residues. Per germline, CDR1 KGHSH and CDR2 LQKENI. The CDR3 DNA follows: TGTGCCAGCTCGCCCCGGACAGGGTTCGAGCAGTACTTC. This sequence encodes CASSPRTGFEQYF.

This clonotype was counted at least ten times. This chain joins TRBV25-1 and TRBJ2-2; the D is unclear. V gave up 1 base and J gave up 5 bases, with 8 bases separating them. Germline V lookup: CDR1 MGHDK, CDR2 SYGVNS. CDR3 size: 14 residues. The CDR3 loop is CASSEFYATGELFF. CDR3 coding DNA: TGTGCCAGCAGTGAATTTTATGCGACCGGGGAGCTGTTTTTT. Full variable domain (rest looked up from reference TRBV25-1 and TRBJ2-2): EADIYQTPRYLVIGTGKKITLECSQTMGHDKMYWYQQDPGMELHLIHYSYGVNSTEKGDLSSESTVSRIRTEHFPLTLESARPSHTSQYLCASSEFYATGELFFGEGSRLTVL.

The chain combines TRBV29-1 with TRBJ1-2; TRBD1 is a possible D gene (6 bases). V shed 2 bases and J shed 7 bases, with 20 bases lying between them. This CDR3 comprises 15 residues. CDR1 is SQVTM and CDR2 is ANQGSEA in the germline V gene. The CDR3 spells CSVERKRGATVGYTF. The CDR3 DNA reads TGCAGCGTTGAAAGAAAACGGGGGGCCACAGTTGGCTACACCTTC. The full variable domain, with the rest looked up from reference TRBV29-1 and TRBJ1-2, is SAVISQKPSRDICQRGTSLTIQCQVDSQVTMMFWYRQQPGQSLTLIATANQGSEATYESGFVIDKFPISRPNLTFSTLTVSNMSPEDSSIYLCSVERKRGATVGYTFGSGTRLTVV.

This clonotype was detected ten times or more. The rearrangement uses TRBV7-9 and TRBJ2-1; 7 positions match TRBD1. Germline values: CDR1 SEHNR, CDR2 FQNEAQ (reference sequence). The ends lost 0 bases at V and 5 bases at J; junction bases unmatched: 1. CDR3 length: 14 amino acids. CDR3 nucleotide sequence: TGTGCCAGCAGCTTAGCCAGGGGGAACAATGAGCAGTTCTTC. Amino acids: CASSLARGNNEQFF. The variable domain in full, completed from reference TRBV7-9 and TRBJ2-1, reads DTGVSQNPRHKITKRGQNVTFRCDPISEHNRLYWYRQTLGQGPEFLTYFQNEAQLEKSRLLSDRFSAERPKGSFSTLEIQRTEQGDSAMYLCASSLARGNNEQFFGPGTRLTVL.

This clonotype was counted at least ten times. The rearrangement uses TRBV5-4 and TRBJ2-3; D is perhaps TRBD2 (7 bases). The germline V and J ends were trimmed by 5 bases and 5 bases, with 18 bases remaining between them. This CDR3 comprises 15 residues. The germline V gene encodes CDR1 SGHNT and CDR2 YYREEE (reference sequence). As DNA, the CDR3 is TGTGCCAGCAGGATCTTAGGGGGGGGCCAAGATACGCAGTATTTT. This sequence encodes CASRILGGGQDTQYF.

This clonotype is labeled medium-sized. This chain connects TRBV3-1 to TRBJ2-1; TRBD2 matches at 12 bases. In germline, CDR1 is LGHDT, CDR2 YNNKEL (reference sequence). This CDR3 is built from 17 residues. Germline trimming cut 1 base from V and 7 bases from J; bases unmatched to any gene: 8. The CDR3 sequence: CASSQGALAGGFNEQFF. The CDR3, as DNA: TGTGCCAGCAGCCAAGGGGCACTAGCGGGAGGATTTAATGAGCAGTTCTTC.

The sample holds many counts of this clonotype. The rearrangement joins TRBV9 to TRBJ2-3; 8 bases map to TRBD2. J lost 1 base, V lost 0 bases, and 4 bases had no gene match. Germline V gene sequence: CDR1 SGDLS, CDR2 YYNGEE. CDR3 length equals 16 residues. The CDR3 DNA is TGTGCCAGCAGCGTAGGTTGGCGGGGGGGCACAGATACGCAGTATTTT. This codes for CASSVGWRGGTDTQYF.

This clonotype was seen repeatedly, ten times or more. The gene calls are TRBV24-1 and TRBJ2-1; 10 positions match TRBD2. Trimming cost V 3 bases and J 7 bases; bases outside gene matches: 8. Per the germline V gene, CDR1 is KGHDR and CDR2 is SFDVKD. The CDR3 contains 16 residues. The CDR3 reads CATSDPPGLAKNEQFF. The DNA of the CDR3 is TGTGCCACCAGTGATCCCCCGGGACTAGCGAAAAATGAGCAGTTCTTC.

Ten or more counts support this clonotype. The chain carries TRBV11-2 and TRBJ2-1; D perhaps matches TRBD2 (6 bases). CDR3 size: 17 residues. Germline lookup yields CDR1 SGHAT and CDR2 FQNNGV. With 0 bases removed from V and 0 bases from J, the gap between germline ends came to 12 bases. The CDR3 loop is CASSLDLWRGSYNEQFF. CDR3 coding DNA: TGTGCCAGCAGCTTAGATCTATGGCGGGGCTCCTACAATGAGCAGTTCTTC.